Presented here are 25 T cell receptor beta chains from one specimen sequenced in a study of T cell responses to AZD1222 COVID-19 vaccine. Method: immunoSEQ multiplex PCR; TCRdb's copy keeps in-frame clones and lacks some. The sample includes tens of thousands of clones, 80% to 95% of them seen just once. The sequencing here drew on peripheral blood, taken on day 0 of MenACWY control vaccination. The receptors come from an adult in good health.

This sequence joins TRBV5-1 and TRBJ2-1; 12 positions match TRBD2. CDR3 size: 15 residues. Germline CDR1 reads SGHRS; CDR2 reads YFSETQ. Losses at the gene ends were 7 bases for V and 7 bases for J; bases not matched to a gene: 9. The CDR3 DNA reads as TGCGCCAGCGGAGCTGGCACTAGCGGGAGGAATGAGCAGTTCTTC. Residues: CASGAGTSGRNEQFF.

The CDR3 region has the DNA TGTGCCAGCAGCTTGTGGGATAACGAGCAGTACTTC. Amino acid sequence: CASSLWDNEQYF. The chain links TRBV5-6 to TRBJ2-7, with D unresolved. The germline V gene encodes CDR1 SGHDT and CDR2 YYEEEE. The CDR3 has 12 residues. Trimming removed 1 base from V and 5 bases from J, with 7 bases in between. Variable domain in full (rest from reference TRBV5-6 and TRBJ2-7): DAGVTQSPTHLIKTRGQQVTLRCSPKSGHDTVSWYQQALGQGPQFIFQYYEEEERQRGNFPDRFSGHQFPNYSSELNVNALLLGDSALYLCASSLWDNEQYFGPGTRLTVT.

The chain is built from TRBV18 and TRBJ1-1; D may be TRBD1 (5 bases). CDR3 length: 15 amino acids. V lost 4 bases, J lost 0 bases, and 12 bases lay in between. CDR1 KGHSH and CDR2 LQKENI come from the germline V gene. The CDR3 is CASSLRDGMNTEAFF. The CDR3 DNA sequence: TGTGCCAGCTCACTGCGGGACGGGATGAACACTGAAGCTTTCTTT. Supplemented by reference TRBV18 and TRBJ1-1, the full variable domain reads NAGVMQNPRHLVRRRGQEARLRCSPMKGHSHVYWYRQLPEEGLKFMVYLQKENIIDESGMPKERFSAEFPKEGPSILRIQQVVRGDSAAYFCASSLRDGMNTEAFFGQGTRLTVV.

The chain recombines TRBV7-9 with TRBJ1-1; maybe TRBD1 (6 bases). The CDR3 loop spans 16 amino acids. CDR1 and CDR2 (germline): SEHNR, FQNEAQ (reference sequence). Trimming cost V 4 bases and J 3 bases, with 18 bases left between them. DNA of the CDR3: TGTGCCAGCAGCTCCACCTCAGACAGGAGTTACACTGAAGCTTTCTTT. As protein: CASSSTSDRSYTEAFF.

The chain carries TRBV19 and TRBJ2-1; TRBD1 agrees at 8 bases. This CDR3 spans 16 amino acids. Germline CDR1 is LNHDA and CDR2 is SQIVND (reference sequence). Trimming cost V 7 bases and J 10 bases; bases outside gene matches: 18. CDR3 sequence (DNA): TGTGCCAGTAACCCCATCCCAGGGGGCGGGCGAAAGGAGCAGTTCTTC. This sequence encodes CASNPIPGGGRKEQFF. Full variable domain (outside the CDR3, taken from reference TRBV19 and TRBJ2-1): DGGITQSPKYLFRKEGQNVTLSCEQNLNHDAMYWYRQDPGQGLRLIYYSQIVNDFQKGDIAEGYSVSREKKESFPLTVTSAQKNPTAFYLCASNPIPGGGRKEQFFGPGTRLTVL.

This chain joins TRBV6-5 and TRBJ1-1, with D possibly matching TRBD1 (6 bases). The CDR3 totals 14 residues. Germline loops: CDR1 MNHEY, CDR2 SVGAGI. Between the trimmed V and J ends, which lost 8 bases and 1 base, there was a span of 14 bases. Here the CDR3 DNA reads TGTGCCAGCCGATACGGGGGGCCGAACACTGAAGCTTTCTTT. Translated, it gives CASRYGGPNTEAFF.

CDR3 nucleotide sequence: TGCGCCAGCAGCTCCGGGGGCAGGGAGCATAACTATGGCTACACCTTC. Protein sequence: CASSSGGREHNYGYTF. The rearrangement uses TRBV5-1 and TRBJ1-2; D might be TRBD1 (6 bases). The CDR3 is 16 amino acids. Trimming shortened V by 3 bases and J by 1 base, and 16 bases separated the two germline ends. Germline assignment: CDR1 SGHRS and CDR2 YFSETQ.

V gene TRBV20-1 combines with J gene TRBJ1-3, with D hard to call. V dropped 6 bases and J dropped 4 bases, with 7 bases sitting between them. Germline V gene sequence: CDR1 DFQATT, CDR2 SNEGSKA (reference sequence). The CDR3 spans 11 residues. For the CDR3, the DNA is TGCAGTGCGCCGCAAGGAAACACCATATATTTT. This gives the protein CSAPQGNTIYF.

This chain uses TRBV7-9 with TRBJ1-4; tentative D call: TRBD1 (5 bases). The germline V gene encodes CDR1 SEHNR and CDR2 FQNEAQ (reference sequence). The CDR3 loop spans 14 amino acids. The ends were cut back, 5 bases at V and 5 bases at J, with 12 bases in the middle. The CDR3: CASSPGRENEKLFF. The CDR3 DNA sequence: TGTGCCAGCAGCCCGGGGCGGGAGAATGAAAAACTGTTTTTT.

The rearrangement joins TRBV9 to TRBJ1-4, with D unresolved. The length of the CDR3 is 15 residues. The germline V gene encodes CDR1 SGDLS and CDR2 YYNGEE. V lost 4 bases to trimming and J lost 4 bases, with 14 bases between them. The CDR3 DNA reads TGTGCCAGCAGCCCTCAAGGAGGGTTTAATGAAAAACTGTTTTTT. Amino acid sequence: CASSPQGGFNEKLFF.

The chain recombines TRBV4-3 with TRBJ2-1; D call uncertain. V shed 1 base and J shed 8 bases, with 9 bases lying between them. Looked up from germline, CDR1 is LGHNA and CDR2 is YSLEER. CDR3 size: 13 residues. The CDR3 region has the DNA TGCGCCAGCAGCCAAGGCACGGAGTATGAGCAGTTCTTC. Encoded protein: CASSQGTEYEQFF.

The V and J genes are TRBV29-1 and TRBJ2-4; 8 bases match TRBD2. J was trimmed by 12 bases and V by 4 bases; bases with no gene match: 5. Germline V gives CDR1 SQVTM, CDR2 ANQGSEA. The length of the CDR3 is 11 residues. The CDR3 coding sequence is TGCAGCGTTGCGGGTAGCGGGAATCAGTACTTC. Encoded protein: CSVAGSGNQYF. Full variable domain (rest looked up from reference TRBV29-1 and TRBJ2-4): SAVISQKPSRDICQRGTSLTIQCQVDSQVTMMFWYRQQPGQSLTLIATANQGSEATYESGFVIDKFPISRPNLTFSTLTVSNMSPEDSSIYLCSVAGSGNQYFGAGTRLSVL.

This chain links TRBV6-5 with TRBJ2-1; D is possibly TRBD2 (5 bases). Germline CDR1 MNHEY, CDR2 SVGAGI. This CDR3 has 12 amino acids. V was trimmed by 5 bases and J by 4 bases, leaving 6 bases between them. The CDR3 DNA reads as TGTGCCAGCAGTCCGGGATACAATGAGCAGTTCTTC. It is translated as CASSPGYNEQFF.

This chain connects TRBV6-5 to TRBJ2-7; the match to TRBD1 covers 7 bases. CDR3 length: 15 residues. Trimming took 6 bases from V and 4 from J; bases not matched to a gene: 12. The germline V gene has CDR1 MNHEY and CDR2 SVGAGI. CDR3 bases: TGTGCCAGCAGCCCGAGGGGGCAGGGAGAGTACGAGCAGTACTTC. As protein: CASSPRGQGEYEQYF.

The chain is built from TRBV13 and TRBJ1-5; possibly TRBD1 for D (5 bases). Germline V gene lookup returns CDR1 PRHDT and CDR2 FYEKMQ (reference sequence). The CDR3 consists of 19 residues. V was trimmed by 3 bases and J by 3 bases, leaving 24 bases between them. The CDR3 bases are TGTGCCAGCAGCTTTTGGGTCCGTTTAGGTAGGGGACTCAATCAGCCCCAGCATTTT. Residues: CASSFWVRLGRGLNQPQHF.

J is TRBJ1-1 and V is TRBV24-1, with D uncertain. Trimming took off 2 bases at V and 5 bases at J, with 8 bases between the two ends. The CDR3 is 13 amino acids. Germline V gene data show CDR1 as KGHDR and CDR2 as SFDVKD. Here the CDR3 DNA reads TGTGCCACCAGTGATTGGAAAGGGACTGAAGCTTTCTTT. Translation gives CATSDWKGTEAFF.

The chain joins TRBV27 to TRBJ2-6; D is uncertain. The CDR3 is 15 residues long. With 2 bases removed from V and 1 base from J, the gap between germline ends came to 6 bases. From germline, CDR1 is MNHEY and CDR2 SMNVEV (reference sequence). The CDR3 sequence is CASSLKGSGANVLTF. CDR3 sequence (DNA): TGTGCCAGCAGTTTAAAAGGGTCTGGGGCCAACGTCCTGACTTTC.

The chain has TRBV12-3 or TRBV12-4 and TRBJ2-7, with D uncertain. V gave up 8 bases and J gave up 6 bases, with 14 bases separating them. The CDR3 is 12 amino acids. CDR3 loop: CASGPNSVEQYF. The CDR3, as DNA: TGTGCCAGCGGGCCGAACTCGGTCGAGCAGTACTTC.

The chain links TRBV10-3 to TRBJ2-7, with D uncertain. The germline CDR1 and CDR2 sequences are ENHRY and SYGVKD. The CDR3 totals 14 residues. V was shortened by 4 bases and J by 3 bases, with 13 bases between the two germline ends. The CDR3 loop reads CAISGRSGDYEQYF. The CDR3 bases are TGTGCCATCAGTGGTAGGTCCGGCGACTACGAGCAGTACTTC.

The V gene is TRBV7-3, the J gene TRBJ2-1; D might be TRBD2 (6 bases). Germline lookup yields CDR1 SGHTA and CDR2 FQGTGA. This CDR3 has 13 residues. V lost 6 bases and J 7 bases, leaving 13 bases between the germline ends. CDR3 DNA: TGTGCCAGCAGATCCGGGACTCGTAATGAGCAGTTCTTC. It yields the protein CASRSGTRNEQFF.

The chain has TRBV28 and TRBJ1-2; the D is unclear. Trimming shortened V by 3 bases and J by 0 bases, and 11 bases separated the two germline ends. Germline V gives CDR1 MDHEN, CDR2 SYDVKM. The CDR3 runs 15 residues. The CDR3 sequence: CASSLWAEANYGYTF. CDR3 nucleotide sequence: TGTGCCAGCAGTTTGTGGGCCGAAGCTAACTATGGCTACACCTTC.

This chain joins TRBV6-5 and TRBJ1-1, with D possibly being TRBD1 (6 bases). CDR3 length: 11 residues. CDR1 is MNHEY, CDR2 SVGAGI, per germline. The ends were cut back, 7 bases at V and 8 bases at J, with 11 bases in the middle. CDR3 nucleotides: TGTGCCAGCACCCAACAGGGAGAAGCTTTCTTT. This codes for CASTQQGEAFF.

The CDR3 reads CASTDSGQGGTEAFF. DNA for the CDR3: TGTGCCAGCACCGACTCCGGACAGGGTGGCACTGAAGCTTTCTTT. The chain couples TRBV5-6 to TRBJ1-1, with 8 bases identical to TRBD1. CDR1 is SGHDT and CDR2 is YYEEEE in the germline V gene. The CDR3 is 15 residues long. V shed 6 bases, J shed 4 bases, and the junction held 11 bases outside the gene matches.

This chain links TRBV11-2 with TRBJ2-5; 9 positions agree with TRBD1. CDR3 length: 15 residues. Losses at the gene ends were 1 base for V and 9 bases for J; bases not matched to a gene: 9. Per germline, CDR1 SGHAT and CDR2 FQNNGV. The CDR3 DNA follows: TGTGCCAGCAGCTTAGCTCGGGGACAGGGTGATTCCCAGTACTTC. As protein: CASSLARGQGDSQYF.

This sequence joins TRBV2 and TRBJ1-1; 8 bases line up with TRBD1. Looked up from germline, CDR1 is SNHLY and CDR2 is FYNNEI. This CDR3 comprises 12 residues. Trimming cost V 5 bases and J 11 bases; bases outside gene matches: 7. CDR3: CASSKDRARAFF. CDR3 nucleotides: TGTGCCAGCAGTAAGGACAGGGCTCGGGCTTTCTTT.